Sequencing of this TCR beta chain was carried out in a study of T cells in Graves' hyperthyroidism and ophthalmopathy. Study conclusions and caveats: In blood, most of the thyroid clonotypes expanded above 0.001 were also present.

This clonotype was seen more than once but under ten times. Its antigen is not identified. The CDR3 extends over 15 amino acids. Per the germline V gene, CDR1 is SEHNR and CDR2 is FQNEAQ (reference sequence). V was pared by 4 bases and J by 1 base, with 13 bases between. TCR beta CDR3 regions were amplified from RNA. HTBI primers were used for first-round RT-PCR of the TCR CDR3. Each CDR3 protein is one row after TCRdb ran MiXCR on the multiplex PCR reads. The table shows more than 500,000 distinct CDR3 sequences, with about 16% occurring only once. What was sequenced was blood. This clonotype originated in a woman aged 30 to 39 with Graves' ophthalmopathy. This chain connects TRBV7-9 to TRBJ2-5; D remains unclear. The DNA for the CDR3 is TGTGCCAGCAGCTCCCCCTTAAGGGCCCAAGAGACCCAGTACTTC. Amino acid sequence: CASSSPLRAQETQYF.